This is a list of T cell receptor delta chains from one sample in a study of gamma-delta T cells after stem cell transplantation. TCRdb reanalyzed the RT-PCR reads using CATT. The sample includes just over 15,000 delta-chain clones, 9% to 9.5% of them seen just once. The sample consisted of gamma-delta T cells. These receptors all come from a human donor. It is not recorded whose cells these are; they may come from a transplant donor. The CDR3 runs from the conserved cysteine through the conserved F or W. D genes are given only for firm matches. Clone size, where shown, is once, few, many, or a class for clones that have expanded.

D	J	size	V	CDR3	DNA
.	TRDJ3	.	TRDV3	CAFISCDYRGSRSSWGTRPMFF	TGTGCCTTTATTTCTTGTGATTACAGGGGGTCCCGGAGCTCCTGGGGCACCCGACCGATGTTTTTC
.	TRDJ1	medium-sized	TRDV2	CACDTVGGTDKLIF	TGTGCCTGTGACACCGTAGGGGGAACCGATAAACTCATCTTT
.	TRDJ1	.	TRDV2	CACDATVDITDKLIF	TGTGCCTGTGACGCAACGGTGGACATCACCGATAAACTCATCTTT
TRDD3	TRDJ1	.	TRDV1	CAIGERRILRGYQLSDKLIF	TGTGCTATTGGGGAAAGAAGAATCCTAAGGGGATACCAACTCAGCGATAAACTCATCTTT
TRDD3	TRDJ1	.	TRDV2	CACDTWAVLGDKDKLIF	TGTGCCTGTGACACTTGGGCCGTACTGGGGGACAAGGATAAACTCATCTTT
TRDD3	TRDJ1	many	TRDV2	CACDTGKAQTGDRSGKLIF	TGTGCCTGTGACACCGGTAAGGCTCAGACGGGGGATAGAAGCGGTAAACTCATCTTT
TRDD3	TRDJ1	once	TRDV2	CACDIVGDTRSYTEQLIF	TGTGCCTGTGACATAGTGGGGGATACGCGCTCGTACACCGAACAACTCATTTTT
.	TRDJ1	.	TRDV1	CALGESSGWEKKPYTDKLIF	TGTGCTCTTGGGGAAAGCTCCGGATGGGAGAAAAAGCCGTACACCGATAAACTCATCTTT
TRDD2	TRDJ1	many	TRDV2	CACDTGNLPTSPGLTTRYTLIF	TGTGCCTGTGACACCGGCAATCTTCCTACGTCTCCTGGTCTCACTACGCGCTATACACTCATCTTT
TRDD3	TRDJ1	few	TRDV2	CACDIVGDTPFDDTDKLIF	TGTGCCTGTGACATAGTGGGGGATACGCCTTTCGATGACACCGATAAACTCATCTTT
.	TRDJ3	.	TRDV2	CACDTGLPSSCYTLQMFF	TGTGCCTGTGACACCGGTCTCCCCAGCTCCTGTTACACCCTACAGATGTTTTTC
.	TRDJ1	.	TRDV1	CAIGGSSTFYWDSTDKLIF	TGTGCTATTGGTGGGTCCTCTACCTTCTACTGGGATTCGACCGATAAACTCATCTTT
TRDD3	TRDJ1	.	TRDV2	CACDPLGGGYPTDKLIF	TGTGCCTGTGACCCCCTTGGTGGGGGATACCCCACTGATAAACTCATCTTT
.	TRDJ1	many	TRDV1	CALGATVLGADKLIF	TGTGCTCTTGGGGCTACCGTCCTCGGAGCTGATAAACTCATCTTT
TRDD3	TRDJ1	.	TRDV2	CACDTLHIVLGTRSYTDKLIF	TGTGCCTGTGACACCCTCCATATCGTACTGGGGACTAGATCTTACACCGATAAACTCATCTTT
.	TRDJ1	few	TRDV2	CAFDTGSRTRGLDDKLIF	TGTGCCTTTGATACGGGTAGCCGTACCCGAGGGCTGGACGATAAACTCATCTTT